The 32 T cell receptor beta chains presented below share a single source sample, sequenced in a study of T cell responses to AZD1222 COVID-19 vaccine. Clones were sequenced by immunoSEQ multiplex PCR, and TCRdb holds only the in-frame ones, with some missing. The sample holds around 100,000 clones; approximately 90% are singletons and the top ten take approximately 6.5%. Here the sequenced sample was peripheral blood, taken 28 days after the second AZD1222 dose. Receptor source: an adult who received the AZD1222 COVID-19 vaccine.

The chain carries TRBV4-3 and TRBJ2-3; D is perhaps TRBD1 or TRBD2 (5 bases each). Per the germline V gene, CDR1 is LGHNA and CDR2 is YSLEER. The CDR3 is made up of 16 amino acids. With 0 bases removed from V and 2 bases from J, the gap between germline ends came to 12 bases. The CDR3 here is CASSQDPQGATDTQYF. In DNA form, the CDR3 reads TGCGCCAGCAGCCAAGACCCCCAGGGAGCCACAGATACGCAGTATTTT.

The V call is TRBV7-9, the J call TRBJ2-3; no clear D. V was trimmed by 1 base and J by 9 bases, leaving 8 bases between them. The CDR3 totals 12 residues. CDR1 and CDR2 (germline): SEHNR, FQNEAQ (reference sequence). CDR3 nucleotide sequence: TGTGCCAGCAGCTTAGGGACGGCGACGCAGTATTTT. This codes for CASSLGTATQYF.

This chain connects TRBV18 to TRBJ1-1; 9 positions match TRBD1. CDR1 and CDR2 from the germline V gene are KGHSH and LQKENI. This CDR3 is built from 16 residues. J lost 1 base, V lost 3 bases, and 6 bases had no gene match. This CDR3 reads CASSPGQGGGNTEAFF. CDR3 bases: TGTGCCAGCTCACCGGGACAGGGAGGGGGGAACACTGAAGCTTTCTTT.

This clone was recorded only once. The rearrangement links TRBV6-5 to TRBJ1-2; D remains ambiguous. Looked up from germline, CDR1 is MNHEY and CDR2 is SVGAGI. The V end was cut by 6 bases, the J end by 2 bases, with 10 bases between. The CDR3 length is 13 residues. The CDR3: CASSPTLNYGYTF. The CDR3 bases are TGTGCCAGCAGCCCGACTCTGAACTATGGCTACACCTTC.

The chain couples TRBV7-6 to TRBJ2-2, with D perhaps TRBD1 or TRBD2 (5 bases each). Germline CDR1 SGHVS, CDR2 FNYEAQ. With 5 bases removed from V and 4 bases from J, the gap between germline ends came to 11 bases. The CDR3 is made up of 14 amino acids. The CDR3 here is CASSRDVGTGELFF. The CDR3, as DNA: TGTGCCAGCAGCCGGGACGTGGGCACCGGGGAGCTGTTTTTT.

V gene TRBV3-1 (or the pseudogene TRBV3-2) combines with J gene TRBJ1-1, with D possibly TRBD1 on 5 matching bases. The germline V and J ends were trimmed by 3 bases and 0 bases, with 8 bases remaining between them. The CDR3 runs to 14 residues. The germline V gene encodes CDR1 LGHDT and CDR2 YNNKEL (reference sequence). The CDR3 DNA follows: TGTGCCAGCAGCCAGGGACTGTTGAACACTGAAGCTTTCTTT. This codes for CASSQGLLNTEAFF.

Concerning this clone: Additional DNA sequences in this sample encode the identical CDR3. The V gene is TRBV9, the J gene TRBJ1-1, with TRBD1 matching over 8 bases. The length of the CDR3 is 15 residues. The trim removed 0 bases at V and 4 bases at J, leaving 5 bases unmatched. Germline V gives CDR1 SGDLS, CDR2 YYNGEE. The CDR3 protein is CASSVGGTGGTEAFF. The CDR3 nucleotides are TGTGCCAGCAGCGTAGGTGGAACAGGGGGCACTGAAGCTTTCTTT.

This clone was seen more than once but under ten times. The V gene is TRBV1, the J gene TRBJ2-7; no DNA check was done on the table's D call, TRBD2. TRBV1 is tagged as a pseudogene. CDR3 length equals 15 residues. CDR3: CTSTPEGGNGYEQYF. In DNA form, the CDR3 reads TGCACCAGCACTCCGGAGGGGGGGAATGGCTACGAGCAGTACTTC.

The V and J genes are TRBV7-9 and TRBJ2-3; the D gene is possibly TRBD2 (6 bases). Looked up from germline, CDR1 is SEHNR and CDR2 is FQNEAQ (reference sequence). The CDR3 is made up of 14 amino acids. Trimming stripped 5 bases from V and 2 bases from J, with 11 bases between. DNA for the CDR3: TGTGCCAGCAGCAATCGACTAGACACAGATACGCAGTATTTT. Translated: CASSNRLDTDTQYF. Filled out from reference TRBV7-9 and TRBJ2-3, the complete variable domain reads DTGVSQNPRHKITKRGQNVTFRCDPISEHNRLYWYRQTLGQGPEFLTYFQNEAQLEKSRLLSDRFSAERPKGSFSTLEIQRTEQGDSAMYLCASSNRLDTDTQYFGPGTRLTVL.

Here the CDR3 reads CASKGGLMNTEAFF. The CDR3 region has the DNA TGTGCCAGCAAAGGGGGTCTGATGAACACTGAAGCTTTCTTT. The chain combines TRBV28 with TRBJ1-1, with a tentative D call TRBD1 (6 bases). The CDR3 length is 14 residues. V lost 7 bases and J lost 0, with 12 bases in between. From germline, CDR1 is MDHEN and CDR2 SYDVKM.

The chain has TRBV5-1 and TRBJ1-4; D may be TRBD1 (6 bases). Per the germline V gene, CDR1 is SGHRS and CDR2 is YFSETQ. The CDR3 covers 14 residues. V was cut by 2 bases and J by 8 bases, with 13 bases left in between. Here the CDR3 DNA reads TGCGCCAGCAGCTTCAGGGGTGATCGGGAAAAACTGTTTTTT. It yields the protein CASSFRGDREKLFF.

The V and J genes are TRBV2 and TRBJ1-4; 7 nucleotides align to TRBD1. V was clipped by 6 bases and J by 0 bases; unmatched bases: 4. This CDR3 contains 15 residues. The germline V gene has CDR1 SNHLY and CDR2 FYNNEI. CDR3: CASRDRSSTNEKLFF. The CDR3 bases are TGTGCCAGCAGGGACAGGAGCTCAACTAATGAAAAACTGTTTTTT.

The rearrangement uses TRBV10-1 and TRBJ1-5; 12 bases are shared with TRBD1. The CDR3 contains 16 residues. Trimming removed 6 bases from V and 6 bases from J; junction bases left unmatched: 9. Germline values: CDR1 WNHNN, CDR2 SYGVQD (reference sequence). DNA for the CDR3: TGCGCCAGCAGCGCCGGGACAGGGGGCGCGGGTCAGCCCCAGCATTTT. As protein: CASSAGTGGAGQPQHF.

V and J are TRBV5-4 and TRBJ1-2; 7 nucleotides align to TRBD1. The CDR3 has 16 amino acids. The V segment lost 0 bases and the J segment 4 bases; nucleotides outside the gene matches: 9. Germline values: CDR1 SGHNT, CDR2 YYREEE (reference sequence). The CDR3 DNA sequence: TGTGCCAGCAGCTTGGCCGGGCAGGGGGTTGTCTATGGCTACACCTTC. Encoded protein: CASSLAGQGVVYGYTF. Filled out from reference TRBV5-4 and TRBJ1-2, the complete variable domain reads ETGVTQSPTHLIKTRGQQVTLRCSSQSGHNTVSWYQQALGQGPQFIFQYYREEENGRGNFPPRFSGLQFPNYSSELNVNALELDDSALYLCASSLAGQGVVYGYTFGSGTRLTVV.

The chain carries TRBV27 and TRBJ1-1; TRBD1 might be the D (5 bases). Germline CDR1 reads MNHEY; CDR2 reads SMNVEV (reference sequence). Between the trimmed V and J ends, which lost 0 bases and 8 bases, there was a span of 10 bases. The CDR3 has 13 amino acids. In DNA form, the CDR3 reads TGTGCCAGCAGTTTATCAAGGGGCTTGGAAGCTTTCTTT. Its protein is CASSLSRGLEAFF.

This chain joins TRBV4-1 and TRBJ1-2, with unresolved D. Per the germline V gene, CDR1 is MGHRA and CDR2 is YSYEKL. The CDR3 totals 13 residues. V lost 3 bases to trimming and J lost 3 bases, with 8 bases between them. CDR3 in DNA: TGCGCCAGCAGCCAGAGGGCGGACTATGGCTACACCTTC. Its translation: CASSQRADYGYTF.

The chain links TRBV7-2 to TRBJ1-6; 10 bases line up with TRBD1. Losses at the gene ends were 2 bases for V and 9 bases for J; bases not matched to a gene: 7. Germline CDR1 reads SGHTA; CDR2 reads FQGNSA. The CDR3 loop spans 16 amino acids. CDR3 in amino acids: CASSLISTGGASPLHF. CDR3 nucleotide sequence: TGTGCCAGCAGCTTAATTTCGACAGGGGGCGCTTCACCCCTCCACTTT.

The chain links TRBV6-5 to TRBJ1-1; D not resolved. V was shortened by 4 bases and J by 5 bases, with 17 bases between the two germline ends. The CDR3 is made up of 15 amino acids. Germline assignment: CDR1 MNHEY and CDR2 SVGAGI. CDR3 nucleotides: TGTGCCAGCAGTTCCGGGGAGGCGGGAACAACTGAAGCTTTCTTT. Its translation is CASSSGEAGTTEAFF.

This clone appeared a single time. V and J are TRBV5-6 and TRBJ2-2; a possible D gene is TRBD2 (6 bases). Per germline, CDR1 SGHDT and CDR2 YYEEEE. V lost 0 bases and J 3 bases, leaving 9 bases between the germline ends. The CDR3 consists of 15 residues. DNA of the CDR3: TGTGCCAGCAGCTTGGTACTAGCCGACACCGGGGAGCTGTTTTTT. This gives the protein CASSLVLADTGELFF.

CDR3 nucleotides: TGTGCCAGCAGTGAGAGACAGGCCAACTCCTATGGCTACACCTTC. This codes for CASSERQANSYGYTF. This rearrangement joins TRBV25-1 to TRBJ1-2; possible D gene TRBD1, 6 bases. Trimming cost V 3 bases and J 4 bases, with 15 bases left between them. The CDR3 extends over 15 amino acids. Germline CDR1 and CDR2: MGHDK and SYGVNS.

The V and J genes are TRBV5-1 and TRBJ1-1; D might be TRBD1 (5 bases). Trimming pared 0 bases from V and 5 bases from J, leaving 14 bases between. The CDR3 covers 15 residues. Germline CDR1 SGHRS, CDR2 YFSETQ. CDR3 residues: CASSLADSLGTEAFF. Here the CDR3 DNA reads TGCGCCAGCAGCTTGGCCGACAGCCTAGGGACTGAAGCTTTCTTT.

The rearrangement uses TRBV7-2 and TRBJ1-1; D remains ambiguous. Germline lookup yields CDR1 SGHTA and CDR2 FQGNSA. Trimming pared 7 bases from V and 1 base from J, leaving 13 bases between. This CDR3 region has 14 residues. The CDR3 nucleotides are TGTGCCAGCACGACAATTCACTCGAACACTGAAGCTTTCTTT. Residues: CASTTIHSNTEAFF.

V is TRBV28 and J is TRBJ2-3, with unresolved D. Deletions cut 5 bases from V and 11 bases from J, with 14 bases between. The CDR3 runs 12 residues. Germline loops: CDR1 MDHEN, CDR2 SYDVKM. This CDR3 is CASSDIQKWQYF. The CDR3 DNA is TGTGCCAGCAGTGACATACAGAAGTGGCAGTATTTT.

The chain recombines TRBV5-6 with TRBJ2-7; the D gene is possibly TRBD2 (6 bases). The CDR3 length is 14 residues. Germline CDR1 is SGHDT and CDR2 is YYEEEE. V lost 2 bases and J 4 bases, leaving 13 bases between the germline ends. The CDR3 region has the DNA TGTGCCAGCAGCTTCGCGGGGCCATTATACGAGCAGTACTTC. Amino acids: CASSFAGPLYEQYF.

The chain has TRBV19 and TRBJ1-2; TRBD1 aligns across 7 bases. The CDR3 runs 14 residues. The V and J ends lost 7 bases and 2 bases, in that order; junction bases with no gene match: 7. Germline V gives CDR1 LNHDA, CDR2 SQIVND (reference sequence). CDR3 in DNA: TGTGCCAGTACCCCCACAGGGGTCAACTATGGCTACACCTTC. Translating it yields CASTPTGVNYGYTF.

The chain recombines TRBV19 with TRBJ2-3; 7 bases match TRBD2. Germline V gives CDR1 LNHDA, CDR2 SQIVND (reference sequence). With V trimmed by 2 bases and J by 1 base, 3 bases remained unmatched. The CDR3 contains 15 residues. Here the CDR3 reads CASSISRGGTDTQYF. The CDR3 DNA reads TGTGCCAGTAGTATAAGTCGGGGGGGCACAGATACGCAGTATTTT.

The genes are TRBV4-1 and TRBJ2-7; a possible D gene is TRBD2 (6 bases). The CDR3 is 16 amino acids. CDR1 is MGHRA, CDR2 YSYEKL, per germline. Trimming took 0 bases from V and 4 from J, leaving 16 bases between them. The CDR3 is CASSQDGGSVKYEQYF. DNA for the CDR3: TGCGCCAGCAGCCAAGATGGGGGGAGTGTAAAGTACGAGCAGTACTTC.

CDR3 amino acids: CASSLRTNYGYTF. The CDR3 nucleotides are TGTGCCAGCAGCTTGCGGACCAACTATGGCTACACCTTC. V is TRBV7-2 and J is TRBJ1-2; D remains unclear. V lost 3 bases and J 2 bases, leaving 7 bases between the germline ends. The CDR3 has 13 amino acids. Germline values: CDR1 SGHTA, CDR2 FQGNSA. The full variable domain, its missing parts supplied by reference TRBV7-2 and TRBJ1-2, is GAGVSQSPSNKVTEKGKDVELRCDPISGHTALYWYRQSLGQGLEFLIYFQGNSAPDKSGLPSDRFSAERTGGSVSTLTIQRTQQEDSAVYLCASSLRTNYGYTFGSGTRLTVV.

The chain recombines TRBV7-9 with TRBJ1-1; D might be TRBD1 (5 bases). Per germline, CDR1 SEHNR and CDR2 FQNEAQ (reference sequence). The CDR3 spans 14 residues. Trimming took 2 bases from V and 1 from J, leaving 8 bases between them. CDR3 coding DNA: TGTGCCAGCAGCTTACAGGGTAAGAACACTGAAGCTTTCTTT. Amino acid sequence: CASSLQGKNTEAFF.

The chain carries TRBV7-2 and TRBJ2-7, with 12 bases fitting TRBD2. Unmatched junction bases numbered 4, after V lost 1 base and J lost 3 bases. This CDR3 region has 16 residues. Germline assignment: CDR1 SGHTA and CDR2 FQGNSA. The CDR3, as DNA: TGTGCCAGCAGCTTAGTTACGACTAGCGGGAGCTACGAGCAGTACTTC. It is translated as CASSLVTTSGSYEQYF.

The V gene is TRBV27, the J gene TRBJ2-3, with 13 bases aligning to TRBD2. Germline CDR1 reads MNHEY; CDR2 reads SMNVEV (reference sequence). The CDR3 consists of 17 residues. J gave up 3 bases and V 5 bases, and 8 bases lay outside the gene matches. The CDR3 bases are TGTGCCAGCAGTCCGAGGACTAGCGGGGGTATAACAGATACGCAGTATTTT. Translating it yields CASSPRTSGGITDTQYF.

This clone was observed once. The rearrangement joins TRBV7-8 to TRBJ2-7; no clear D. Trimming cost V 5 bases and J 0 bases, with 2 bases left between them. CDR3 length: 11 amino acids. Germline CDR1 is SGHVS and CDR2 is FQNEAQ. This CDR3 reads CASSHSYEQYF. The CDR3, as DNA: TGTGCCAGCAGCCACTCCTACGAGCAGTACTTC.